Below, 25 T cell receptor beta chains from the same sample are listed, as sequenced in a study of a mutant IDH1 vaccine in newly diagnosed glioma. The time point is: week 35, safety follow-up. Vaccination used 300 ug of mutant IDH1 20-mer peptide per dose, with topical imiquimod. Clones were read by immunoSEQ multiplex PCR, and TCRdb kept only the in-frame ones, dropping some. The sample includes approximately 47,000 clones, more than 75% of them seen just once. Their specific antigens are unknown. The sequenced sample was PBMCs, obtained from a glioma patient whose treatment included an IDH1 peptide vaccine. The receptors stem from a woman aged 35 to 49 with glioma.

The gene calls are TRBV29-1 and TRBJ2-1; D possibly corresponds to TRBD1 (6 bases). This CDR3 has 12 amino acids. Looked up from germline, CDR1 is SQVTM and CDR2 is ANQGSEA. V was cut by 4 bases and J by 7 bases, with 11 bases left in between. CDR3: CSVVAGANEQFF. CDR3 in DNA: TGCAGCGTTGTGGCAGGGGCGAATGAGCAGTTCTTC.

This chain joins TRBV5-6 and TRBJ2-5; unclear D gene. Germline values: CDR1 SGHDT, CDR2 YYEEEE. The CDR3 consists of 12 residues. V was clipped by 0 bases and J by 5 bases, with 5 bases between them. In DNA form, the CDR3 reads TGTGCCAGCAGCTTGGCTAGGGAGACCCAGTACTTC. It is translated as CASSLARETQYF.

The V call is TRBV27, the J call TRBJ1-5, with TRBD1 as a possible D gene (5 bases). V was shortened by 4 bases and J by 0 bases, with 16 bases between the two germline ends. CDR3 length: 17 residues. The germline V gene encodes CDR1 MNHEY and CDR2 SMNVEV (reference sequence). CDR3 loop: CASSSWGTGYSNQPQHF. The CDR3 coding sequence is TGTGCCAGCAGTTCCTGGGGGACGGGATATAGCAATCAGCCCCAGCATTTT.

This clone was picked up one time. The chain combines TRBV25-1 with TRBJ1-4; D unclear. CDR1 MGHDK and CDR2 SYGVNS come from the germline V gene. CDR3 length: 16 residues. The V gene lost 3 bases and the J gene lost 0 bases, with 11 bases spanning the gap. CDR3 region: CASSEWKGATNEKLFF. The DNA of the CDR3 is TGTGCCAGCAGTGAGTGGAAGGGAGCAACTAATGAAAAACTGTTTTTT.

This chain links TRBV7-2 with TRBJ1-5; D is undetermined. Germline CDR1 SGHTA, CDR2 FQGNSA. Trimming pared 2 bases from V and 3 bases from J, leaving 11 bases between. The CDR3 extends over 15 amino acids. The CDR3 nucleotides read TGTGCCAGCAGCTTAAGGGCGGGGAACAATCAGCCCCAGCATTTT. Translated, it gives CASSLRAGNNQPQHF.

This chain connects TRBV28 to TRBJ2-2; D ambiguous. The CDR3 is 11 amino acids. Trimming removed 3 bases from V and 8 bases from J, with 4 bases in between. Germline V CDR1 and CDR2: MDHEN, SYDVKM. The CDR3 sequence is CASSFRGELFF. The CDR3 DNA reads TGTGCCAGCAGTTTCAGGGGGGAGCTGTTTTTT. Looking up the rest from reference TRBV28 and TRBJ2-2 gives the full variable domain: DVKVTQSSRYLVKRTGEKVFLECVQDMDHENMFWYRQDPGLGLRLIYFSYDVKMKEKGDIPEGYSVSREKKERFSLILESASTNQTSMYLCASSFRGELFFGEGSRLTVL.

The gene calls are TRBV29-1 and TRBJ2-7, with TRBD2 matching 8 bases. The junction had 8 bases not matched to a gene; V was cut back by 0 bases and J by 4 bases. The CDR3 loop spans 15 amino acids. Germline V CDR1 and CDR2: SQVTM, ANQGSEA. CDR3 amino acids: CSVEDGAGGTYEQYF. CDR3 DNA sequence: TGCAGCGTTGAAGATGGGGCGGGGGGAACGTACGAGCAGTACTTC.

This clone was picked up one time. This sequence joins TRBV19 and TRBJ1-5; D call uncertain. Germline CDR1 LNHDA, CDR2 SQIVND (reference sequence). The CDR3 loop spans 13 amino acids. Trimming shortened V by 8 bases and J by 5 bases, and 13 bases separated the two germline ends. CDR3 region: CASHHYEHQPQHF. The CDR3 DNA follows: TGTGCCAGTCACCACTACGAGCATCAGCCCCAGCATTTT.

This chain joins TRBV27 and TRBJ2-5; tentatively, D is TRBD1 (6 bases). Germline V gene lookup returns CDR1 MNHEY and CDR2 SMNVEV (reference sequence). The CDR3 has 14 amino acids. V was trimmed by 5 bases and J by 4 bases, leaving 14 bases between them. The CDR3 DNA reads as TGTGCCAGCAGTATCACCTGGGGGCGAGAGACCCAGTACTTC. Its protein is CASSITWGRETQYF.

The CDR3 region has the DNA TGTGCCAGCAGTAAAGGTGGAAGCGAAGCAGATACGCAGTATTTT. Its translation: CASSKGGSEADTQYF. The chain uses TRBV6-6 and TRBJ2-3; no definite D call. CDR3 size: 15 residues. V dropped 5 bases and J dropped 4 bases, with 16 bases sitting between them. The germline V gene encodes CDR1 MNHNY and CDR2 SVGAGI (reference sequence).

The V call is TRBV5-1, the J call TRBJ1-1; no clear D. This CDR3 has 16 amino acids. Germline CDR1 reads SGHRS; CDR2 reads YFSETQ. Trimming stripped 4 bases from V and 0 bases from J, with 16 bases between. This CDR3 is CASSLRATTMNTEAFF. The DNA for the CDR3 is TGCGCCAGCAGCCTGAGGGCCACCACCATGAACACTGAAGCTTTCTTT.

The J gene is TRBJ2-7, the V gene TRBV30; D possibly corresponds to TRBD2 (5 bases). The CDR3 totals 12 residues. Trimming cost V 3 bases and J 3 bases, with 9 bases left between them. Looked up from germline, CDR1 is GTSNPN and CDR2 is SVGIG (reference sequence). The CDR3 DNA is TGTGCCTGGAGCGGAGGAGACTACGAGCAGTACTTC. This codes for CAWSGGDYEQYF.

The rearrangement links TRBV6-5 to TRBJ1-1; D remains unclear. The CDR3 consists of 13 residues. Looked up from germline, CDR1 is MNHEY and CDR2 is SVGAGI. Between the trimmed V and J ends, which lost 2 bases and 4 bases, there was a span of 8 bases. This CDR3 is CASSYRRFTEAFF. The CDR3 bases are TGTGCCAGCAGTTACCGACGATTCACTGAAGCTTTCTTT.

The chain combines TRBV5-1 with TRBJ2-7; D might be TRBD1 (6 bases). The CDR3 runs to 16 residues. The V end lost 1 base, the J end lost 2 bases, and 16 bases lay between the germline ends. Germline V lookup: CDR1 SGHRS, CDR2 YFSETQ. The CDR3 reads CASSLRVAGAAYEQYF. CDR3 coding DNA: TGCGCCAGCAGCTTGCGAGTCGCAGGGGCGGCCTACGAGCAGTACTTC.

V usage is TRBV10-1 and J usage is TRBJ2-7, with TRBD2 matching 9 bases. The J segment lost 3 bases and the V segment lost 3 bases, leaving 6 bases of the junction unmatched. Germline V gene sequence: CDR1 WNHNN, CDR2 SYGVQD (reference sequence). CDR3 length: 15 amino acids. This CDR3 is CASSDPAGGHYEQYF. The CDR3 region has the DNA TGCGCCAGCAGTGACCCTGCGGGGGGGCACTACGAGCAGTACTTC.

The chain employs TRBV7-8 and TRBJ1-2; possibly TRBD1 for D (6 bases). The germline V gene has CDR1 SGHVS and CDR2 FQNEAQ. The CDR3 length is 14 residues. The V end was cut by 5 bases, the J end by 4 bases, with 14 bases between. CDR3 sequence: CASSIGGAGYGYTF. The CDR3 DNA reads as TGTGCCAGCAGCATAGGGGGGGCCGGCTATGGCTACACCTTC.

The chain has TRBV19 and TRBJ2-7; D may correspond to TRBD1 or TRBD2 (5 bases each). Per the germline V gene, CDR1 is LNHDA and CDR2 is SQIVND (reference sequence). The CDR3 is 14 amino acids. Trimming pared 4 bases from V and 5 bases from J, leaving 15 bases between. CDR3 nucleotides: TGTGCCAGTAGTACTACCATGGGACGACACGAGCAGTACTTC. Amino acid sequence: CASSTTMGRHEQYF.

The chain links TRBV27 to TRBJ1-1, with D tentatively TRBD1 (5 bases). The CDR3 loop spans 14 amino acids. Germline loops: CDR1 MNHEY, CDR2 SMNVEV (reference sequence). V lost 3 bases, J lost 9 bases, and 17 bases lay in between. In nucleotides, the CDR3 is TGTGCCAGCAGTTTGGGTGCGGGGGGGATGAAAGCTTTCTTT. This encodes CASSLGAGGMKAFF.

V gene TRBV30 combines with J gene TRBJ1-2, with D tentatively TRBD1 (5 bases). This CDR3 region has 13 residues. The ends were cut back, 2 bases at V and 2 bases at J, with 9 bases in the middle. Germline V CDR1 and CDR2: GTSNPN, SVGIG (reference sequence). This CDR3 is CAWSRQGNYGYTF. The CDR3 region has the DNA TGTGCCTGGAGTCGGCAGGGAAACTATGGCTACACCTTC.

CDR3 residues: CASSYRLAGYYEQYF. CDR3 in DNA: TGTGCCAGCAGTTACAGGCTAGCGGGGTACTACGAGCAGTACTTC. The chain has TRBV6-6 and TRBJ2-7; 9 bases align to TRBD2. The V segment lost 2 bases and the J segment 3 bases; nucleotides outside the gene matches: 5. Germline V lookup: CDR1 MNHNY, CDR2 SVGAGI (reference sequence). CDR3 size: 15 residues.

In DNA, the CDR3 is TGTGCCAGCAGGGTAACAGGAAACCTTTTGGCCCAGCATTTT. Amino acids: CASRVTGNLLAQHF. The chain has TRBV28 and TRBJ1-5, with TRBD1 as a possible D gene (5 bases). Germline lookup yields CDR1 MDHEN and CDR2 SYDVKM. This CDR3 is 14 amino acids long. V was trimmed by 6 bases and J by 11 bases, leaving 20 bases between them.

This clone has a handful of counts. This chain connects TRBV9 to TRBJ2-3; unclear D gene. Germline CDR1 and CDR2: SGDLS and YYNGEE. The CDR3 sequence is 14 residues long. The V and J ends lost 9 bases and 4 bases respectively, with 18 bases between them. The CDR3 nucleotides read TGTGCCACCCGCTCGCAATACAAGGCAGATACGCAGTATTTT. The encoded protein is CATRSQYKADTQYF.

The rearrangement joins TRBV6-6 to TRBJ2-7; no clear D. V shed 0 bases and J shed 2 bases, with 8 bases lying between them. The CDR3 loop spans 14 amino acids. Germline CDR1 reads MNHNY; CDR2 reads SVGAGI (reference sequence). CDR3 sequence reads: CASSYSWGTYEQYF. The CDR3 coding sequence is TGTGCCAGCAGTTACTCCTGGGGAACCTACGAGCAGTACTTC.

The chain has TRBV18 and TRBJ2-7; TRBD1 matches at 11 bases. The CDR3 sequence is 15 residues long. Germline V CDR1 and CDR2: KGHSH, LQKENI. V dropped 0 bases and J dropped 2; count of bases not matched to a gene: 0. DNA for the CDR3: TGTGCCAGCTCACCACCGGGACAGGGGGCCTACGAGCAGTACTTC. Its protein is CASSPPGQGAYEQYF.

The chain is built from TRBV2 and TRBJ2-7, with 8 bases lining up with TRBD1. V lost 5 bases, J lost 0 bases, and 3 bases stayed unmatched. The CDR3 covers 14 residues. Germline CDR1 reads SNHLY; CDR2 reads FYNNEI. CDR3 DNA sequence: TGTGCCAGCAGTCAGGGGGCCACCTCCTACGAGCAGTACTTC. Residues: CASSQGATSYEQYF.